This T cell receptor (beta chain) was sequenced for a study of blood T cell repertoires in COVID-19. Turning to the study itself: T cells, B-cell-depleted T cells, or PBMCs provided the cDNA or gDNA that served as material.

In germline, CDR1 is SGHTA, CDR2 FQGNSA. The CDR3 runs to 15 residues. Germline trimming cut 4 bases from V and 5 bases from J; bases unmatched to any gene: 5. Authors' processing steps: Nucleated cell counts were estimated from reference gene primer amplification. Clones were sequenced by immunoSEQ multiplex PCR, and TCRdb holds only the in-frame ones, with some missing. Clone size and the V and J calls come from that table; the DNA yielded D and trimming. The table lists some 150,000 clones, 75% to 90% of them singletons. The genes are TRBV7-2 and TRBJ2-5; 12 bases are shared with TRBD2. The sample comprised peripheral blood. The clonotype comes from a woman between 40 and 55 years old with acute or convalescent COVID-19. The CDR3 DNA reads as TGTGCCAGCAGCTCACGGACTAGCGGGATGGAGACCCAGTACTTC. It translates to CASSSRTSGMETQYF.